What follows are 30 T cell receptor beta chains derived from one specimen sequenced in a study of identical twins (dated by TCRdb to about 2016). Libraries were prepared through 5' RACE. Sequencing used an Illumina HiSeq 2000. TCRdb's own reprocessing of the public reads used fastp at Q25 and MiXCR and kept productive beta chains. Entries that share a CDR3 protein sequence are merged under the most common genes and DNA. The sample contains hundreds of thousands of distinct CDR3 sequences, about 18% of them found a single time. Under 15% of the sample is taken by the ten largest. The sample was also reused in another study, on T cells expressing NK-cell markers.

The sequencing sample was made of PBMCs. Every receptor here comes from a woman aged 18-29 years in good health.

This clonotype was observed a few times. V usage is TRBV5-5 and J usage is TRBJ2-7; perhaps TRBD2 as D (6 bases). The CDR3 spans 14 residues. Trimming removed 4 bases at V and 0 bases at J, with 11 bases between. Germline assignment: CDR1 SGHKS and CDR2 YYEKEE (reference sequence). The chain's CDR3 is CASSTFGGSYEQYF. Here the CDR3 DNA reads TGTGCCAGCAGCACGTTCGGGGGCTCCTACGAGCAGTACTTC.

The chain couples TRBV20-1 to TRBJ2-7, with a possible D match to TRBD1 (6 bases). CDR1 and CDR2 (germline): DFQATT, SNEGSKA (reference sequence). Deletions cut 1 base from V and 7 bases from J, with 17 bases between. The CDR3 sequence is 14 residues long. The CDR3 reads CSARVVGGGREQYF. In DNA form, the CDR3 reads TGCAGTGCTAGAGTAGTAGGGGGTGGAAGAGAGCAGTACTTC.

The chain combines TRBV5-1 with TRBJ1-5, with 7 bases matching TRBD1. The length of the CDR3 is 13 residues. Per the germline V gene, CDR1 is SGHRS and CDR2 is YFSETQ. J gave up 5 bases and V 4 bases, and 3 bases lay outside the gene matches. For the CDR3, the DNA is TGCGCCAGCAGCCGGGACAGCCATCAGCCCCAGCATTTT. Translated: CASSRDSHQPQHF.

This clonotype was counted between two and nine times. V and J are TRBV9 and TRBJ2-2, with no clear D. The V gene lost 0 bases and the J gene lost 8 bases, with 8 bases spanning the gap. Germline V gene lookup returns CDR1 SGDLS and CDR2 YYNGEE. The CDR3 runs to 13 residues. CDR3 residues: CASSVAMVGELFF. CDR3 bases: TGTGCCAGCAGCGTAGCGATGGTTGGGGAGCTGTTTTTT.

The sample holds many counts of this clonotype. The rearrangement uses TRBV5-1 and TRBJ1-1; D unresolved. The CDR3 is made up of 15 amino acids. Deletions cut 5 bases from V and 0 bases from J, with 14 bases between. The germline V gene encodes CDR1 SGHRS and CDR2 YFSETQ. The CDR3 sequence is CASSPGSTMNTEAFF. In DNA form, the CDR3 reads TGCGCCAGCAGTCCGGGATCGACGATGAACACTGAAGCTTTCTTT.

This sequence joins TRBV27 and TRBJ2-1; perhaps TRBD2 as D (6 bases). Germline V gene sequence: CDR1 MNHEY, CDR2 SMNVEV (reference sequence). The V end was cut by 3 bases, the J end by 10 bases, with 13 bases between. The CDR3 loop spans 13 amino acids. The CDR3 sequence is CASSFGSSGEQFF. CDR3 nucleotide sequence: TGTGCCAGCAGTTTTGGTAGTAGCGGCGAGCAGTTCTTC.

The CDR3 sequence is CARGSGSEQFF. For the CDR3, the DNA is TGTGCCAGGGGTTCCGGGAGTGAGCAGTTCTTC. V usage is TRBV2 and J usage is TRBJ2-1; maybe TRBD2 (6 bases). Germline CDR1 is SNHLY and CDR2 is FYNNEI. V lost 9 bases and J 9 bases, leaving 12 bases between the germline ends. The CDR3 consists of 11 residues.

This clonotype was detected many times. V usage is TRBV10-3 and J usage is TRBJ2-7; 11 nucleotides match TRBD2. Germline-derived CDR1 and CDR2 are ENHRY and SYGVKD. This CDR3 is 14 amino acids long. After removal of 7 bases from V and 3 bases from J, the junction contained 5 bases not matched to a gene. CDR3 in amino acids: CAIKGTSGFYEQYF. DNA for the CDR3: TGTGCCATCAAAGGGACTAGCGGATTCTACGAGCAGTACTTC.

The CDR3 region is CASSQDTPRQQFF. DNA for the CDR3: TGTGCCAGCAGCCAAGACACCCCACGGCAGCAGTTCTTC. The chain links TRBV12-3 or TRBV12-4 to TRBJ2-1; D not resolved. The V end lost 6 bases, the J end lost 11 bases, and 17 bases lay between the germline ends. The CDR3 covers 13 residues.

The chain is built from TRBV6-5 and TRBJ2-7; a weak D match, TRBD1 (5 bases). CDR3 length: 14 amino acids. From germline, CDR1 is MNHEY and CDR2 SVGAGI. V was shortened by 2 bases and J by 3 bases, with 11 bases between the two germline ends. As DNA, the CDR3 is TGTGCCAGCAGTTACCAATCGACAGACTACGAGCAGTACTTC. This gives the protein CASSYQSTDYEQYF.

This rearrangement joins TRBV7-2 to TRBJ2-1; TRBD2 matches 8 bases. The CDR3 loop spans 17 amino acids. From germline, CDR1 is SGHTA and CDR2 FQGNSA. Trimming removed 0 bases from V and 5 bases from J; junction bases left unmatched: 9. The DNA for the CDR3 is TGTGCCAGCAGCTTAGCGGAGGGCGGGGGGTTCGACAATGAGCAGTTCTTC. Translating gives CASSLAEGGGFDNEQFF.

The chain carries TRBV12-3 or TRBV12-4 and TRBJ2-1; unclear D gene. The V gene lost 6 bases and the J gene lost 5 bases, with 5 bases spanning the gap. This CDR3 comprises 11 residues. Here the CDR3 DNA reads TGTGCCAGCAGGACCGACAATGAGCAGTTCTTC. It codes for CASRTDNEQFF.

This chain uses TRBV5-6 with TRBJ2-1; 11 nucleotides line up with TRBD1. The junction had 9 bases not matched to a gene; V was cut back by 6 bases and J by 7 bases. This CDR3 comprises 15 residues. Looked up from germline, CDR1 is SGHDT and CDR2 is YYEEEE. In DNA form, the CDR3 reads TGTGCCAGCACCCTTGGGACAGGGGGGACGAATGAGCAGTTCTTC. This encodes CASTLGTGGTNEQFF.

This chain joins TRBV9 and TRBJ2-3; 7 nucleotides line up with TRBD1. From germline, CDR1 is SGDLS and CDR2 YYNGEE. V trimming: 4 bases; J trimming: 1 base; junction bases outside the gene matches: 6. The CDR3 extends over 15 amino acids. The CDR3 loop is CASSPRQGGTDTQYF. CDR3 nucleotide sequence: TGTGCCAGCAGCCCCCGACAGGGTGGCACAGATACGCAGTATTTT.

The V gene is TRBV24-1, the J gene TRBJ2-1; TRBD2 matches 8 bases. V lost 3 bases to trimming and J lost 3 bases; unmatched junction nucleotides: 6. The CDR3 has 16 amino acids. CDR1 is KGHDR, CDR2 SFDVKD, per germline. DNA for the CDR3: TGTGCCACCAGTGATAGCCTAGCGGGTAACTACAATGAGCAGTTCTTC. It encodes CATSDSLAGNYNEQFF.

The V gene is TRBV3-1, the J gene TRBJ2-4; D is perhaps TRBD2 (5 bases). The length of the CDR3 is 15 residues. The germline V gene encodes CDR1 LGHDT and CDR2 YNNKEL (reference sequence). V lost 2 bases, J lost 2 bases, and 10 bases lay in between. The CDR3 sequence is CASSQQSGTKNIQYF. The CDR3 region has the DNA TGTGCCAGCAGCCAACAATCGGGGACCAAAAACATTCAGTACTTC.

This clonotype was counted many times. This chain joins TRBV6-5 and TRBJ1-1; D is ambiguous. Trimming took off 0 bases at V and 4 bases at J, with 6 bases between the two ends. The germline gives CDR1 MNHEY, CDR2 SVGAGI. This CDR3 spans 13 amino acids. CDR3 loop: CASSYSMGTEAFF. The CDR3 DNA follows: TGTGCCAGCAGTTACTCGATGGGCACTGAAGCTTTCTTT.

The chain employs TRBV6-1 and TRBJ1-5; TRBD1 matches 9 bases. The V gene end was trimmed by 8 bases and the J gene end by 7 bases; junction bases not matched to a gene: 9. Germline assignment: CDR1 MNHNS and CDR2 SASEGT. CDR3 length: 14 amino acids. The CDR3 bases are TGTGCCAGCTTCTTTACAGGGGGCCAGCAGCCCCAGCATTTT. Protein product: CASFFTGGQQPQHF.

This clonotype was found a few times. The chain carries TRBV6-1 and TRBJ1-1; the D is unclear. The CDR3 spans 15 residues. The V gene's germline CDR1 is MNHNS and CDR2 SASEGT. Trimming stripped 6 bases from V and 3 bases from J, with 17 bases between. The CDR3: CASSRGRAVHTEAFF. The CDR3 DNA sequence: TGTGCCAGCAGCCGCGGTAGGGCGGTTCACACTGAAGCTTTCTTT.

The chain combines TRBV3-1 with TRBJ2-5; possibly TRBD2 for D (5 bases). This CDR3 is 13 amino acids long. Germline V CDR1 and CDR2: LGHDT, YNNKEL (reference sequence). Deletions cut 1 base from V and 7 bases from J, with 10 bases between. DNA of the CDR3: TGTGCCAGCAGCCAAGGGACTGAAGGGACCCAGTACTTC. Its protein is CASSQGTEGTQYF.

The V gene is TRBV6-2 or TRBV6-3, the J gene TRBJ2-2; possible D gene TRBD1, 5 bases. CDR3 length equals 19 residues. Germline lookup yields CDR1 MNHEY and CDR2 SVGEGT. V lost 4 bases and J lost 3, with 24 bases in between. This CDR3 is CASSSAFELNRRYTGELFF. CDR3 sequence (DNA): TGTGCCAGCAGTTCCGCCTTCGAATTGAACAGGCGGTACACCGGGGAGCTGTTTTTT.

This chain connects TRBV7-9 to TRBJ2-1; the match to TRBD2 covers 9 bases. Germline-derived CDR1 and CDR2 are SEHNR and FQNEAQ (reference sequence). The CDR3 extends over 14 amino acids. V shed 7 bases and J 7 bases; nucleotides not matched to a gene: 8. For the CDR3, the DNA is TGTGCCAGCACTGTTAGCGGGAGCAGGAATGAGCAGTTCTTC. Translated: CASTVSGSRNEQFF.

This clonotype showed up just a few times. The gene calls are TRBV20-1 and TRBJ2-1; a possible D gene is TRBD1 (5 bases). Trimming cost V 3 bases and J 3 bases, with 12 bases left between them. From germline, CDR1 is DFQATT and CDR2 SNEGSKA (reference sequence). This CDR3 region has 14 residues. CDR3: CSASVGAFYNEQFF. DNA for the CDR3: TGCAGTGCTAGTGTAGGGGCTTTCTACAATGAGCAGTTCTTC.

This clonotype has more than one count but fewer than ten. This chain uses TRBV12-3 or TRBV12-4 with TRBJ2-2; no clear D gene. The CDR3 spans 11 residues. The V and J ends lost 3 bases and 9 bases respectively, with 5 bases between them. This CDR3 reads CASSLAWELFF. The CDR3 region has the DNA TGTGCCAGCAGTTTGGCATGGGAGCTGTTTTTT.

J is TRBJ2-7 and V is TRBV6-1; 9 nucleotides match TRBD1. The V and J ends lost 6 bases and 9 bases, in that order; junction bases with no gene match: 18. Germline lookup yields CDR1 MNHNS and CDR2 SASEGT. The CDR3 has 16 amino acids. For the CDR3, the DNA is TGTGCCAGCAGCCCCTTAGGACAGGGGTTGCTTGGCGGGCAGTACTTC. Its translation: CASSPLGQGLLGGQYF.

V is TRBV5-5 and J is TRBJ1-2; TRBD1 is a possible D gene (5 bases). The CDR3 extends over 13 amino acids. In germline, CDR1 is SGHKS, CDR2 YYEKEE (reference sequence). V lost 4 bases to trimming and J lost 8 bases, with 15 bases between them. CDR3 nucleotides: TGTGCCAGCAGCCCGTCCGGGACGAGGGGCTACACCTTC. Amino acid sequence: CASSPSGTRGYTF.

V is TRBV29-1 and J is TRBJ1-2; 11 bases are shared with TRBD1. Germline lookup yields CDR1 SQVTM and CDR2 ANQGSEA. With 4 bases clipped from V and 13 bases from J, the junction kept 11 bases outside the gene matches. CDR3 length: 13 residues. CDR3 loop: CSVGVPGQGGVTF. CDR3 DNA: TGCAGCGTTGGAGTACCGGGACAGGGGGGAGTCACCTTC.

This clonotype was counted only a few times. The chain combines TRBV27 with TRBJ2-7; no clear D. V was trimmed by 7 bases and J by 2 bases, leaving 18 bases between them. The CDR3 extends over 15 amino acids. Looked up from germline, CDR1 is MNHEY and CDR2 is SMNVEV (reference sequence). The CDR3: CASKNGFGLTYEQYF. DNA for the CDR3: TGTGCCAGCAAGAACGGATTCGGGCTAACCTACGAGCAGTACTTC.

V and J are TRBV12-5 and TRBJ1-6; D is uncertain. Germline loops: CDR1 LGHNT, CDR2 FRNRAP. The CDR3 loop spans 12 amino acids. V lost 1 base to trimming and J lost 14 bases, with 9 bases between them. CDR3 amino acids: CASGLDDGALHF. The CDR3 DNA sequence: TGTGCTAGTGGTTTGGACGATGGTGCCCTCCACTTT.

The table lists this clonotype with a few counts. This chain uses TRBV10-3 with TRBJ2-2; 11 bases align to TRBD2. This CDR3 contains 15 residues. V was pared by 5 bases and J by 7 bases, with 6 bases of the junction left unmatched. Germline V gives CDR1 ENHRY, CDR2 SYGVKD. CDR3 DNA: TGTGCCATCAGTCCGACTAGCGGGACTTTCGGGGAGCTGTTTTTT. Protein product: CAISPTSGTFGELFF.